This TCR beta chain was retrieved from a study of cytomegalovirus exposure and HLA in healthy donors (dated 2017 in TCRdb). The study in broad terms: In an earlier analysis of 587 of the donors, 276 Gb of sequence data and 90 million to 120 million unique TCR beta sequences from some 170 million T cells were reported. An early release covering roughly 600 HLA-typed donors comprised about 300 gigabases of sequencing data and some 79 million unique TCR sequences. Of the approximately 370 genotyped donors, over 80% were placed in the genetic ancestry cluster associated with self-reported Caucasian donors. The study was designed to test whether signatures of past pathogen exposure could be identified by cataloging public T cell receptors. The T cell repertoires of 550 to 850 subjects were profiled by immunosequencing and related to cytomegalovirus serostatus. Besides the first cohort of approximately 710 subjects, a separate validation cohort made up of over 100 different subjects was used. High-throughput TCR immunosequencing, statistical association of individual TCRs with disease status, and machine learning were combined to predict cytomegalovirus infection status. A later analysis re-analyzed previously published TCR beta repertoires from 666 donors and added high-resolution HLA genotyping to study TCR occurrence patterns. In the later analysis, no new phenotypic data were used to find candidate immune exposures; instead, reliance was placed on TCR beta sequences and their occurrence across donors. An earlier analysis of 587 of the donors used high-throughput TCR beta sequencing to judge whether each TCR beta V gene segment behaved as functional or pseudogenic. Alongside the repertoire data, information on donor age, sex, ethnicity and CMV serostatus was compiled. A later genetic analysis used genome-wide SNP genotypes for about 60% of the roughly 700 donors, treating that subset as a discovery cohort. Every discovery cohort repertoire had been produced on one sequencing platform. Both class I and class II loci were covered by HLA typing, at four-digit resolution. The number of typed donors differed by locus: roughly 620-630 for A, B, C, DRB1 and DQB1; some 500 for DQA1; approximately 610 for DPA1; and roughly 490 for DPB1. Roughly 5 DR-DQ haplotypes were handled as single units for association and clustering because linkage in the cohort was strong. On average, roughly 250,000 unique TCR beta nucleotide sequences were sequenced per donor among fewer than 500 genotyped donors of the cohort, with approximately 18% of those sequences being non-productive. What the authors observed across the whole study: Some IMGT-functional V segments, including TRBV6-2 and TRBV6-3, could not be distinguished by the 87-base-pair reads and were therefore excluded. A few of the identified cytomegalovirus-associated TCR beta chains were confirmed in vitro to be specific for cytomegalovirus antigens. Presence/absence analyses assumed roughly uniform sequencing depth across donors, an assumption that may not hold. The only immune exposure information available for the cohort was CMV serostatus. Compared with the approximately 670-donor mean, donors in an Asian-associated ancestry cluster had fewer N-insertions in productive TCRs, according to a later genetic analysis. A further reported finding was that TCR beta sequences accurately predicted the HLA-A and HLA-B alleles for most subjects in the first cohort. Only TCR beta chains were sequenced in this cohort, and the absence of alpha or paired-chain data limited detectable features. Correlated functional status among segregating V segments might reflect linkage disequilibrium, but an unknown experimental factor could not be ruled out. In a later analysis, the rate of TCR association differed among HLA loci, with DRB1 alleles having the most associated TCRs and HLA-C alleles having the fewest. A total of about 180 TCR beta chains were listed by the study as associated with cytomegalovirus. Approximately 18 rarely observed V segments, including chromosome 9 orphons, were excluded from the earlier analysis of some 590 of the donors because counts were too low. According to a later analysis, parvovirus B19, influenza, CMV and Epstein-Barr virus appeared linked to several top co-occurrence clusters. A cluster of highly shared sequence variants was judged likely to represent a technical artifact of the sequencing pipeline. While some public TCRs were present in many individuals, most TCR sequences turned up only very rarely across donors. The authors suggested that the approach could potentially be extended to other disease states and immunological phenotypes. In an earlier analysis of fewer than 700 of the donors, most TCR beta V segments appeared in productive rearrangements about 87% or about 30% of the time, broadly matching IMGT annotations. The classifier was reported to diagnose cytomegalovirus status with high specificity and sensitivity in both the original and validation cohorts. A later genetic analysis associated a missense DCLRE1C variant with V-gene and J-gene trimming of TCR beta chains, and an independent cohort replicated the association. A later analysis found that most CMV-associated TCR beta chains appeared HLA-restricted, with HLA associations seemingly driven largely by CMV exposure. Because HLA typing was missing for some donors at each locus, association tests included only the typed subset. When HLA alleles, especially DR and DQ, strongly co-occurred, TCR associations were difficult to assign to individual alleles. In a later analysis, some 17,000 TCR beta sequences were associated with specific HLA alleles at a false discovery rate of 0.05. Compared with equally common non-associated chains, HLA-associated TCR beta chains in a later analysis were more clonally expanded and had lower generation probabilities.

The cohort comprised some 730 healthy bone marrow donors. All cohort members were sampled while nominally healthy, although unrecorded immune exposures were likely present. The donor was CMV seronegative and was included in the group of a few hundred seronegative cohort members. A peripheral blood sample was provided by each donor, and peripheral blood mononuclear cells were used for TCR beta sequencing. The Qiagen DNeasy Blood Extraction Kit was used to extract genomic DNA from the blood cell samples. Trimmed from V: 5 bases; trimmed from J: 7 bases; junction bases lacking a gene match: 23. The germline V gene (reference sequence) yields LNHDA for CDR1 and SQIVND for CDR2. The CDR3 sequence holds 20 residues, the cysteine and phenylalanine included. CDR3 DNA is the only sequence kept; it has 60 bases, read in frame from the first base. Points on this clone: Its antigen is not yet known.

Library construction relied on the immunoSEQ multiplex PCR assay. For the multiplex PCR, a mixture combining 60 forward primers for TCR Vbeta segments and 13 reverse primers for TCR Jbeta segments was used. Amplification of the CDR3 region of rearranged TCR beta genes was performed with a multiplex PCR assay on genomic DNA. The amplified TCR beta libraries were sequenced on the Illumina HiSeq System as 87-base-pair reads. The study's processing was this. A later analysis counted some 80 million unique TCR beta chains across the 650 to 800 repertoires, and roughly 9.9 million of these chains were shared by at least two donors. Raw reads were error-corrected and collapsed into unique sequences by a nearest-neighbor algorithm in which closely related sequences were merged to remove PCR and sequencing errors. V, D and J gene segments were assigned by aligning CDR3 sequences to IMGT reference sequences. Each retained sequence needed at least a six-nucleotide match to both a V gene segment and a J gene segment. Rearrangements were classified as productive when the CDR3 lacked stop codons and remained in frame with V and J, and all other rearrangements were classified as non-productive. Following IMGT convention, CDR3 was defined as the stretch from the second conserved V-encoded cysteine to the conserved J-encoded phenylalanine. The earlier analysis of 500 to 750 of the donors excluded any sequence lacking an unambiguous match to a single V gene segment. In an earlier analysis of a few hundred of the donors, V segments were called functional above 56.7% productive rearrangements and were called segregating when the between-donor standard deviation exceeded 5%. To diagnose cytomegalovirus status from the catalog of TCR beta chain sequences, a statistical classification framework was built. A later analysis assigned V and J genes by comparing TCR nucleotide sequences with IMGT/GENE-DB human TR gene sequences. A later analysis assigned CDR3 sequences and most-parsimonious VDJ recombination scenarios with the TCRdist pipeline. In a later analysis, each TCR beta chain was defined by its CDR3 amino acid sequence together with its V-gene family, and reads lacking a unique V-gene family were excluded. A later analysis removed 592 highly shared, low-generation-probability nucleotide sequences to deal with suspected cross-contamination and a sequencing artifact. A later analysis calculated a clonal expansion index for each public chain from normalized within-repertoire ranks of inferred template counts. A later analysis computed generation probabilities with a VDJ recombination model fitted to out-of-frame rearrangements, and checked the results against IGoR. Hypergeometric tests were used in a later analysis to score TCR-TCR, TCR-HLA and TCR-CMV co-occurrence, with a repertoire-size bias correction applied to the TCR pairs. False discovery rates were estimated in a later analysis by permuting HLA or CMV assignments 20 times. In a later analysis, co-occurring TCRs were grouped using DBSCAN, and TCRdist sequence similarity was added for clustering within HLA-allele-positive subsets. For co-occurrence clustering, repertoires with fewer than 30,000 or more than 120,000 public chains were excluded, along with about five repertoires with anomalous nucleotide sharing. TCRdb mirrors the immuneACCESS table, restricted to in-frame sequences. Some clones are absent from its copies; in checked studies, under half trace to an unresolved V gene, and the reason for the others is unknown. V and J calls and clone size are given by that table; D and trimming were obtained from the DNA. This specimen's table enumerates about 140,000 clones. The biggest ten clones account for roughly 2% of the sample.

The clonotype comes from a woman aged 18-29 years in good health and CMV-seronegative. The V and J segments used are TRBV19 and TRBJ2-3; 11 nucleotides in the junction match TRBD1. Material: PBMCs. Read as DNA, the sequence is TGTGCCAGTAGTCCAAGGACAGGGGGCGAAATGAGCGGGAGACACAATACGCAGTATTTT. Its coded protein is CASSPRTGGEMSGRHNTQYF.